Following are 9 T cell receptor beta chains from one sample sequenced in a study of blood T cell repertoires in COVID-19. Clones were sequenced by immunoSEQ multiplex PCR, and TCRdb holds only the in-frame ones, with some missing. The sample has 70,000 to 90,000 clones; roughly 80% are singletons. What was sequenced was peripheral blood. The origin of the receptors is a human donor in a cohort sampled during active COVID-19.

The rearrangement links TRBV18 to TRBJ2-5, with 10 bases lining up with TRBD1. V was pared by 3 bases and J by 4 bases, with 11 bases of the junction left unmatched. The germline CDR1 and CDR2 sequences are KGHSH and LQKENI. This CDR3 spans 17 amino acids. For the CDR3, the DNA is TGTGCCAGCTCACCGACGAGACAGGGGGCCACCCGAGAGACCCAGTACTTC. Its protein product is CASSPTRQGATRETQYF.

V gene TRBV7-3 combines with J gene TRBJ2-1; perhaps TRBD2 as D (6 bases). Trimming pared 1 base from V and 5 bases from J, leaving 15 bases between. This CDR3 spans 16 amino acids. From germline, CDR1 is SGHTA and CDR2 FQGTGA. The CDR3 coding sequence is TGTGCCAGCAGCTTAAACGCAGGACTAATTAACAATGAGCAGTTCTTC. This gives the protein CASSLNAGLINNEQFF. Filled out from reference TRBV7-3 and TRBJ2-1, the complete variable domain reads GAGVSQTPSNKVTEKGKYVELRCDPISGHTALYWYRQSLGQGPEFLIYFQGTGAADDSGLPNDRFFAVRPEGSVSTLKIQRTERGDSAVYLCASSLNAGLINNEQFFGPGTRLTVL.

The rearrangement uses TRBV3-1 (or the pseudogene TRBV3-2) and TRBJ2-5; 8 nucleotides line up with TRBD2. J gave up 8 bases and V 1 base, and 12 bases lay outside the gene matches. The CDR3 has 16 amino acids. Germline V gene lookup returns CDR1 LGHDT and CDR2 YNNKEL (reference sequence). The CDR3 DNA sequence: TGTGCCAGCAGCCAAGCTACTAGCGGAGGAAGGACTACCCAGTACTTC. Protein product: CASSQATSGGRTTQYF.

On this clone itself: A read error may produce the germline difference seen at one junction end. The chain is built from TRBV9 and TRBJ1-2; 8 bases map to TRBD1. The CDR3 consists of 13 residues. In germline, CDR1 is SGDLS, CDR2 YYNGEE. CDR3 DNA: TGTGCCAACAGCGACAGGGGTGGCTATGGCTACACCTTC. Translation: CANSDRGGYGYTF.

V gene TRBV4-1 combines with J gene TRBJ1-4; 8 nucleotides align to TRBD1. The CDR3 length is 15 residues. Per the germline V gene, CDR1 is MGHRA and CDR2 is YSYEKL. V gave up 4 bases and J gave up 8 bases; unmatched junction bases: 9. The CDR3 region has the DNA TGCGCCAGCAGCCCAACAGGGGGAATTCGGGAAAAACTGTTTTTT. This sequence encodes CASSPTGGIREKLFF.

The CDR3 region has the DNA TGTGCCAGCAGCCGCCATACAGGGAACTCTGGAAACACCATATATTTT. This sequence encodes CASSRHTGNSGNTIYF. The chain uses TRBV14 and TRBJ1-3; TRBD1 is a possible D gene (6 bases). This CDR3 is built from 16 residues. V was clipped by 4 bases and J by 0 bases, with 13 bases between them. Germline V gene lookup returns CDR1 SGHDN and CDR2 FVKESK. Together with reference TRBV14 and TRBJ1-3, the CDR3 gives the full variable domain: EAGVTQFPSHSVIEKGQTVTLRCDPISGHDNLYWYRRVMGKEIKFLLHFVKESKQDESGMPNNRFLAERTGGTYSTLKVQPAELEDSGVYFCASSRHTGNSGNTIYFGEGSWLTVV.

The rearrangement uses TRBV5-8 and TRBJ1-1, with D maybe TRBD1 (5 bases). Trimming removed 4 bases at V and 4 bases at J, with 11 bases between. In germline, CDR1 is SGHTS, CDR2 YDEGEE. The CDR3 covers 13 residues. The DNA of the CDR3 is TGTGCCAGCAGCCAAGACAGTTCCACTGAAGCTTTCTTT. Protein: CASSQDSSTEAFF.

The rearrangement uses TRBV2 and TRBJ2-1; D remains unclear. The V gene's germline CDR1 is SNHLY and CDR2 FYNNEI. The length of the CDR3 is 12 residues. The ends were cut back, 7 bases at V and 3 bases at J, with 7 bases in the middle. CDR3 residues: CASNYLYNEQFF. For the CDR3, the DNA is TGTGCCAGCAACTACCTCTACAATGAGCAGTTCTTC.

The chain is built from TRBV6-2 or TRBV6-3 and TRBJ2-1, with 11 bases matching TRBD2. V shed 6 bases and J 5 bases; nucleotides not matched to a gene: 3. Germline CDR1 reads MNHEY; CDR2 reads SVGEGT. The length of the CDR3 is 14 residues. The chain's CDR3 is CASSSSGGHNEQFF. The CDR3 DNA sequence: TGTGCCAGCAGCTCTAGCGGGGGGCACAATGAGCAGTTCTTC.